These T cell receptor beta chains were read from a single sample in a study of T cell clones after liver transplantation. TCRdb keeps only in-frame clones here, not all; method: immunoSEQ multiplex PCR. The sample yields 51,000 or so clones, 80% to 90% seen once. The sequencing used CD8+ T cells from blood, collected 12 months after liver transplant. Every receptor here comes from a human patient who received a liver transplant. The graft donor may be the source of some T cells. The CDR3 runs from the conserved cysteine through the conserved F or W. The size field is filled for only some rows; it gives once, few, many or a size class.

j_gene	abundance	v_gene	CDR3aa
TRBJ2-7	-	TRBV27	CASSLLGAGGTYEQYF
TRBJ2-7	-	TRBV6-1	CASSPRATGTYEQYF
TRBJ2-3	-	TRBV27	CASRKGTSGSSTDTQYF
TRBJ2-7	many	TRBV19	CASSRGGGNYEQYF
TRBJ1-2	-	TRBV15	CATSRDGGRGDNYGYTF
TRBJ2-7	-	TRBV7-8	CASSHGTGSYEQYF
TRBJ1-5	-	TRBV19	CASRQGGQPQHF
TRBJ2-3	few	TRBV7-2	CASSLGEGKEYF
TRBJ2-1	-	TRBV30	CAWSVLVGRSGEQFF
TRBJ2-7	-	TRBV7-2	CASSLEAPQGYEQYF
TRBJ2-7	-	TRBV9	CASSPVEGYEQYF
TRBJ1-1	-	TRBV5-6	CASSFQGVYPEAFF
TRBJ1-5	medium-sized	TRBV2	CASNIDKEYQPQHF
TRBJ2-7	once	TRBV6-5	CASSYSGPPAYEQYF
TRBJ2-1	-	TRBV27	CASSWGGSYNEQFF
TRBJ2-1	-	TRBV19	CASSIRDSFSYNEQFF
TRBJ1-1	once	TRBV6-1	CASSEAFWVKINTEAFF